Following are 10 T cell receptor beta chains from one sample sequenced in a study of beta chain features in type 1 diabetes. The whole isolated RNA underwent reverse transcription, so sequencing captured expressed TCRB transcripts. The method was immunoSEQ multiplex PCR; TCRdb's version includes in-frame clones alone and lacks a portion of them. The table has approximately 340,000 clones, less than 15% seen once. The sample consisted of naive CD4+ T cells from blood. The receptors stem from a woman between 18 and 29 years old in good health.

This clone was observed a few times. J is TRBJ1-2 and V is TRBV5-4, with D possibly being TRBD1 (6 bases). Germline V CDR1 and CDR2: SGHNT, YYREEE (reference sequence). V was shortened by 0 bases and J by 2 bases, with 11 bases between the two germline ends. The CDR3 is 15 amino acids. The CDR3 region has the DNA TGTGCCAGCAGCTTGGACCTTGACAGGAACTATGGCTACACCTTC. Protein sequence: CASSLDLDRNYGYTF.

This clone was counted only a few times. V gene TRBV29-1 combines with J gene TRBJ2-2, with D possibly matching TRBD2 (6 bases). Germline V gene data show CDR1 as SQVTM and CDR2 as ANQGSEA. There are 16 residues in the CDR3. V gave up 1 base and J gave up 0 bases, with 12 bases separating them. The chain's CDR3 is CSVEGGVAANTGELFF. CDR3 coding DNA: TGCAGCGTTGAAGGCGGGGTGGCAGCGAACACCGGGGAGCTGTTTTTT.

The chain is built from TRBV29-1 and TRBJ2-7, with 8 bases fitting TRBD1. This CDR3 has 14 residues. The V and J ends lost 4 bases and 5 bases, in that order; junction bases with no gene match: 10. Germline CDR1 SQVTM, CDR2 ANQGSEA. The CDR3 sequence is CSVVTDRVSHEQYF. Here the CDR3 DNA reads TGCAGCGTTGTTACGGACAGGGTCTCTCACGAGCAGTACTTC.

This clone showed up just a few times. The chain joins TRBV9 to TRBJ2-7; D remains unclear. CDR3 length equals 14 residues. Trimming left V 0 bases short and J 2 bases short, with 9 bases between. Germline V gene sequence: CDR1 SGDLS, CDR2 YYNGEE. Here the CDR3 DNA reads TGTGCCAGCAGCGTAGACATCGAACCCTACGAGCAGTACTTC. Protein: CASSVDIEPYEQYF. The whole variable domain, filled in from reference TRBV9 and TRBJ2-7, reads DSGVTQTPKHLITATGQRVTLRCSPRSGDLSVYWYQQSLDQGLQFLIQYYNGEERAKGNILERFSAQQFPDLHSELNLSSLELGDSALYFCASSVDIEPYEQYFGPGTRLTVT.

CDR3 sequence reads: CASSPNRGRGETQYF. Here the CDR3 DNA reads TGTGCCAGCAGCCCAAACAGGGGACGAGGAGAGACCCAGTACTTC. The chain employs TRBV7-6 and TRBJ2-5; TRBD1 agrees at 7 bases. The CDR3 extends over 15 amino acids. Germline lookup yields CDR1 SGHVS and CDR2 FNYEAQ. V shed 5 bases, J shed 4 bases, and the junction held 10 bases outside the gene matches.

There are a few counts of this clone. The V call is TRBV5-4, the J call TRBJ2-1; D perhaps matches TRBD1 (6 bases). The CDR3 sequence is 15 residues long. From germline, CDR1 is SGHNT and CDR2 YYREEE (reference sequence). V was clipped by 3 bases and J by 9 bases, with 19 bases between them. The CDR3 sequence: CASSSRTEIRPEQFF. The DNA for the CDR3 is TGTGCCAGCAGCTCAAGGACAGAGATCAGGCCTGAGCAGTTCTTC.

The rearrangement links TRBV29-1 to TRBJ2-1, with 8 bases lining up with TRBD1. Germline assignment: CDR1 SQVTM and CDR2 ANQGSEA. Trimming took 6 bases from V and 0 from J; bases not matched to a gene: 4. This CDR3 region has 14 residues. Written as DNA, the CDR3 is TGCAGCGTGCAGGGGGCCCGCTCCTACAATGAGCAGTTCTTC. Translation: CSVQGARSYNEQFF.

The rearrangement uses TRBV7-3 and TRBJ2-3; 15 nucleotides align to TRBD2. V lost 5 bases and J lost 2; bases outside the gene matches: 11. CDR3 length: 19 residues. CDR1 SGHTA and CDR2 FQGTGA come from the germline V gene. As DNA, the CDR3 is TGTGCCAGCAGCCCAACACCGGGACTAGCGGGAGGTCTCACAGATACGCAGTATTTT. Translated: CASSPTPGLAGGLTDTQYF.

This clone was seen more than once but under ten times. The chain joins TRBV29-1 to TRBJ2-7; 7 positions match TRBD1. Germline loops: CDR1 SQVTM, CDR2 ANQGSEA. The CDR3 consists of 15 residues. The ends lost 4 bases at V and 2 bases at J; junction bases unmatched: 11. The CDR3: CSVGSLGQKTYEQYF. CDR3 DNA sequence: TGCAGCGTTGGAAGCCTGGGACAGAAGACCTACGAGCAGTACTTC.

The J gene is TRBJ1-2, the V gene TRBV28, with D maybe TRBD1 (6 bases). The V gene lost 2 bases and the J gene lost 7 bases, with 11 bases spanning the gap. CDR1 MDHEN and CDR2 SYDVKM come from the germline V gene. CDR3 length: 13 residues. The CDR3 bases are TGTGCCAGCAGTTTACCAGGGGATCGTGGCTACACCTTC. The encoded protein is CASSLPGDRGYTF.